Presented here are 19 T cell receptor beta chains from one specimen sequenced in a study of T-cell reconstitution after alpha-beta-depleted transplantation in children. Library preparation (for TCRbeta) was performed with unique molecular identifiers. TCRdb re-called the PCR reads with MiXCR, one entry per CDR3 protein. In the table there are some 520,000 distinct CDR3 sequences, 32% of which are singletons. Source: PBMCs from the stem cell graft donor, taken from the stem cell graft. Receptors were obtained from a human donor who donated a stem cell graft to a child with aplastic anemia.

At least ten counts were recorded for this clonotype. J is TRBJ2-3 and V is TRBV19, with a tentative D call TRBD1 (6 bases). The V and J ends lost 7 bases and 2 bases respectively, with 16 bases between them. Germline values: CDR1 LNHDA, CDR2 SQIVND (reference sequence). This CDR3 has 15 amino acids. CDR3 in amino acids: CASTAPDRHTDTQYF. The CDR3 DNA sequence: TGTGCCAGTACCGCCCCGGACAGACACACAGATACGCAGTATTTT. Full variable domain (missing parts from reference TRBV19 and TRBJ2-3): DGGITQSPKYLFRKEGQNVTLSCEQNLNHDAMYWYRQDPGQGLRLIYYSQIVNDFQKGDIAEGYSVSREKKESFPLTVTSAQKNPTAFYLCASTAPDRHTDTQYFGPGTRLTVL.

V gene TRBV6-1 combines with J gene TRBJ2-2, with unresolved D. This CDR3 is built from 13 residues. Germline V CDR1 and CDR2: MNHNS, SASEGT. Trimming took off 0 bases at V and 10 bases at J, with 9 bases between the two ends. The DNA of the CDR3 is TGTGCCAGCAGTGAAGCACTCCGTGCGGAGCTGTTTTTT. Translation: CASSEALRAELFF.

The chain combines TRBV7-2 with TRBJ1-2; 7 nucleotides agree with TRBD1. Germline V gene lookup returns CDR1 SGHTA and CDR2 FQGNSA. This CDR3 has 13 residues. J was trimmed by 6 bases and V by 5 bases; bases with no gene match: 6. CDR3 coding DNA: TGTGCCAGCAGCCGACAGGGTTTAGATGGCTACACCTTC. It translates to CASSRQGLDGYTF.

The CDR3 reads CAWSAALSGANVLTF. The CDR3 DNA reads TGTGCCTGGAGTGCGGCCCTCTCTGGGGCCAACGTCCTGACTTTC. The V gene is TRBV30, the J gene TRBJ2-6, with unresolved D. V lost 1 base and J 0 bases, leaving 7 bases between the germline ends. Germline V gene data show CDR1 as GTSNPN and CDR2 as SVGIG (reference sequence). CDR3 length equals 15 residues. The full variable domain, rest sourced from reference TRBV30 and TRBJ2-6, is SQTIHQWPATLVQPVGSPLSLECTVEGTSNPNLYWYRQAAGRGLQLLFYSVGIGQISSEVPQNLSASRPQDRQFILSSKKLLLSDSGFYLCAWSAALSGANVLTFGAGSRLTVL.

This clonotype was counted between two and nine times. The chain uses TRBV20-1 and TRBJ2-1; perhaps TRBD2 as D (6 bases). The germline CDR1 and CDR2 sequences are DFQATT and SNEGSKA (reference sequence). The CDR3 is made up of 15 amino acids. Between the trimmed V and J ends, which lost 4 bases and 7 bases, there was a span of 20 bases. The CDR3 protein is CSANPSQRVGNEQFF. DNA for the CDR3: TGCAGTGCTAACCCTAGCCAGCGGGTAGGGAATGAGCAGTTCTTC.

The chain couples TRBV7-2 to TRBJ1-1; 8 bases align to TRBD1. Germline CDR1 SGHTA, CDR2 FQGNSA. With V trimmed by 5 bases and J by 1 base, 6 bases remained unmatched. This CDR3 has 15 residues. Here the CDR3 DNA reads TGTGCCAGCAGCCGAAACGGACAGGGGAACACTGAAGCTTTCTTT. Residues: CASSRNGQGNTEAFF.

The chain employs TRBV6-2 or TRBV6-3 and TRBJ2-1; D unclear. CDR1 and CDR2 (germline): MNHEY, SVGEGT. The CDR3 extends over 13 amino acids. The V end lost 4 bases, the J end lost 2 bases, and 6 bases lay between the germline ends. This CDR3 reads CASSFNAYNEQFF. CDR3 nucleotides: TGTGCCAGCAGTTTCAACGCCTACAATGAGCAGTTCTTC.

This clonotype was seen a handful of times. This chain links TRBV7-6 with TRBJ2-3; 10 positions agree with TRBD2. V dropped 0 bases and J dropped 2; count of bases not matched to a gene: 8. CDR1 is SGHVS, CDR2 FNYEAQ, per germline. The CDR3 is 18 amino acids. The CDR3 is CASSLALVAGGDTDTQYF. CDR3 sequence (DNA): TGTGCCAGCAGCTTAGCGTTGGTAGCGGGAGGCGACACAGATACGCAGTATTTT.

This clonotype was counted a few times. This chain connects TRBV20-1 to TRBJ1-4; possible D gene TRBD1, 6 bases. Germline V lookup: CDR1 DFQATT, CDR2 SNEGSKA (reference sequence). Trimming cost V 4 bases and J 0 bases, with 9 bases left between them. This CDR3 spans 14 amino acids. CDR3 DNA: TGCAGTGCTACACAGGGTTCAACTAATGAAAAACTGTTTTTT. Residues: CSATQGSTNEKLFF.

The chain carries TRBV9 and TRBJ2-3; 8 positions match TRBD1. Trimming took 3 bases from V and 3 from J; bases not matched to a gene: 15. This CDR3 is built from 18 residues. The germline gives CDR1 SGDLS, CDR2 YYNGEE. The DNA of the CDR3 is TGTGCCAGCAGCGCAATCCCGATGCTGACAGGGGCAACAGATACGCAGTATTTT. It translates to CASSAIPMLTGATDTQYF.

This clonotype was counted ten times or more. This chain connects TRBV12-3 or TRBV12-4 to TRBJ2-1, with D uncertain. Trimming stripped 3 bases from V and 3 bases from J, with 0 bases between. This CDR3 is built from 11 residues. The CDR3 is CASSFYNEQFF. Here the CDR3 DNA reads TGTGCCAGCAGTTTCTACAATGAGCAGTTCTTC.

Only a few counts were recorded for this clonotype. CDR3 region: CASSSDTYGYTF. The CDR3 DNA is TGTGCCAGCAGCTCCGACACCTATGGCTACACCTTC. The chain has TRBV7-9 and TRBJ1-2; no reliable D call. The CDR3 is 12 residues long. Germline V gene lookup returns CDR1 SEHNR and CDR2 FQNEAQ (reference sequence). V was clipped by 4 bases and J by 4 bases, with 7 bases between them.

This clonotype occurred once. This chain uses TRBV14 with TRBJ1-2; maybe TRBD1 (5 bases). The CDR3 covers 13 residues. Trimming left V 5 bases short and J 4 bases short, with 11 bases between. CDR1 SGHDN and CDR2 FVKESK come from the germline V gene. The CDR3 reads CASSTGLGYGYTF. DNA of the CDR3: TGTGCCAGCAGCACGGGACTCGGCTATGGCTACACCTTC.

The chain links TRBV28 to TRBJ2-1, with 8 bases that match TRBD1. V dropped 7 bases and J dropped 1; count of bases not matched to a gene: 9. Per the germline V gene, CDR1 is MDHEN and CDR2 is SYDVKM. This CDR3 has 16 residues. CDR3 loop: CASNGQGKGSYNEQFF. DNA for the CDR3: TGTGCCAGCAACGGACAGGGTAAAGGATCCTACAATGAGCAGTTCTTC. Variable domain in full (rest from reference TRBV28 and TRBJ2-1): DVKVTQSSRYLVKRTGEKVFLECVQDMDHENMFWYRQDPGLGLRLIYFSYDVKMKEKGDIPEGYSVSREKKERFSLILESASTNQTSMYLCASNGQGKGSYNEQFFGPGTRLTVL.

The chain links TRBV20-1 to TRBJ1-1, with no clear D. The germline CDR1 and CDR2 sequences are DFQATT and SNEGSKA (reference sequence). The CDR3 length is 14 residues. V was pared by 2 bases and J by 0 bases, with 10 bases between. The CDR3 DNA reads as TGCAGTGCTAGACCCGTTACCGTGAACACTGAAGCTTTCTTT. Translated, it gives CSARPVTVNTEAFF.

This clonotype has at least ten counts. This rearrangement joins TRBV5-4 to TRBJ1-2; D is unclear. V was cut by 2 bases and J by 2 bases, with 7 bases left in between. Germline CDR1 reads SGHNT; CDR2 reads YYREEE (reference sequence). The CDR3 length is 13 residues. CDR3 loop: CASSLAGNYGYTF. The CDR3 nucleotides read TGTGCCAGCAGCTTAGCGGGAAACTATGGCTACACCTTC.

CDR3 sequence: CASTQWGGYTEAFF. Written as DNA, the CDR3 is TGTGCCAGCACCCAGTGGGGCGGGTACACTGAAGCTTTCTTT. J is TRBJ1-1 and V is TRBV6-2 or TRBV6-3, with a weak D call TRBD1 (5 bases). Trimming left V 7 bases short and J 3 bases short, with 15 bases between. This CDR3 has 14 residues. The germline V gene has CDR1 MNHEY and CDR2 SVGEGT.

V gene TRBV5-1 combines with J gene TRBJ2-5; D call uncertain. Per the germline V gene, CDR1 is SGHRS and CDR2 is YFSETQ. This CDR3 is 13 amino acids long. V shed 0 bases and J shed 3 bases, with 6 bases lying between them. CDR3 protein: CASSLGHEETQYF. The CDR3 DNA follows: TGCGCCAGCAGCTTGGGACACGAAGAGACCCAGTACTTC.

The rearrangement links TRBV4-3 to TRBJ2-5; TRBD2 aligns across 12 bases. Germline assignment: CDR1 LGHNA and CDR2 YSLEER. This CDR3 comprises 16 residues. Trimming removed 0 bases from V and 5 bases from J; junction bases left unmatched: 4. The CDR3 coding sequence is TGCGCCAGCAGCCAAGATGTGACTAGCGGGGGCGAGACCCAGTACTTC. This encodes CASSQDVTSGGETQYF.